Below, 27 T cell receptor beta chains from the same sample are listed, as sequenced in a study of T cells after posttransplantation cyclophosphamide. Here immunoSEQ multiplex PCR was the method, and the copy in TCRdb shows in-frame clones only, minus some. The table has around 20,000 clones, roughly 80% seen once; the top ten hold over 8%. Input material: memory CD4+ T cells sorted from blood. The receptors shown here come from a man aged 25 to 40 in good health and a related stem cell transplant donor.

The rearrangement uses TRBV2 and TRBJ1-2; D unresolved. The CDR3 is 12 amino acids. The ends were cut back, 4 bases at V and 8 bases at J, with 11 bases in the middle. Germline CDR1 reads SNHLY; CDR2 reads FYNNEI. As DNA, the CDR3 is TGTGCCAGCAGTGTCGAGAGGGAAGGCTACACCTTC. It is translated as CASSVEREGYTF. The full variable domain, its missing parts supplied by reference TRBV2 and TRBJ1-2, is EPEVTQTPSHQVTQMGQEVILRCVPISNHLYFYWYRQILGQKVEFLVSFYNNEISEKSEIFDDQFSVERPDGSNFTLKIRSTKLEDSAMYFCASSVEREGYTFGSGTRLTVV.

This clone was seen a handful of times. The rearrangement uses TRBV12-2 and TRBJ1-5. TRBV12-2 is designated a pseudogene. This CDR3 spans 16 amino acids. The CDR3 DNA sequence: TGTGCAAGTCGCTTAGCGGGGAGGGACCGGAATCAGCCCCAGCATTTT. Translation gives CASRLAGRDRNQPQHF.

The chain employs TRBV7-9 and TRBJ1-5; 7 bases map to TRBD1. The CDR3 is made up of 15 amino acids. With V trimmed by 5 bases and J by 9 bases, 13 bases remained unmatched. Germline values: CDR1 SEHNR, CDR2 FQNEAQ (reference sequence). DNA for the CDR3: TGTGCCAGCAGCCAAGGTGGGACAGTGAAATCGCCCCAGCATTTT. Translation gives CASSQGGTVKSPQHF.

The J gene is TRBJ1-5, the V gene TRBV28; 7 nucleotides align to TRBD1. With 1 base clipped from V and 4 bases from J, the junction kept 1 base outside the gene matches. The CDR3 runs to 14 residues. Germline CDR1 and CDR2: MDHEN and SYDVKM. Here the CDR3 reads CASSLLQGNQPQHF. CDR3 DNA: TGTGCCAGCAGTTTATTACAGGGGAATCAGCCCCAGCATTTT.

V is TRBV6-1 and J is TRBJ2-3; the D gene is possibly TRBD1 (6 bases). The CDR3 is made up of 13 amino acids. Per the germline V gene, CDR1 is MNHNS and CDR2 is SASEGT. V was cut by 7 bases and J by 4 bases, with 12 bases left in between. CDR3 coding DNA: TGTGCCAGCAACATGGACAGTCCAGATACGCAGTATTTT. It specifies CASNMDSPDTQYF.

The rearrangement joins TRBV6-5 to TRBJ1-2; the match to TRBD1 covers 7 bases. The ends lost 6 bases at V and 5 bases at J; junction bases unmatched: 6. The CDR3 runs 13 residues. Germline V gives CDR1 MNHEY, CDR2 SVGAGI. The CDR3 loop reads CASSADRVYGYTF. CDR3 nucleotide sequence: TGTGCCAGCAGCGCCGACAGGGTGTATGGCTACACCTTC.

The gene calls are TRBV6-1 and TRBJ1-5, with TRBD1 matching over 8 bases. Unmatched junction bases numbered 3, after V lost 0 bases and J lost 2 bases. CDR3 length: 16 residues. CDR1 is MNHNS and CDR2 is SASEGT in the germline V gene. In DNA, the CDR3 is TGTGCCAGCAGTGAAGCGCCGGGACAGGGCAATCAGCCCCAGCATTTT. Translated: CASSEAPGQGNQPQHF.

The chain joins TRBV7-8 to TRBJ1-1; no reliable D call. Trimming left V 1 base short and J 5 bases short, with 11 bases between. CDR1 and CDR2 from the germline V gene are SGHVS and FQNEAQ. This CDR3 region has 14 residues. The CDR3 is CASSLGSGGTEAFF. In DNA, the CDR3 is TGTGCCAGCAGCTTAGGTTCAGGTGGGACTGAAGCTTTCTTT.

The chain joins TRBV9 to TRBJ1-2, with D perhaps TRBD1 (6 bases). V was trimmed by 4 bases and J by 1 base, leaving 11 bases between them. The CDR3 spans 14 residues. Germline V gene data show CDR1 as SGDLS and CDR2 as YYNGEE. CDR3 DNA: TGTGCCAGCAGCCTGGACAGTGATAACTATGGCTACACCTTC. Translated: CASSLDSDNYGYTF.

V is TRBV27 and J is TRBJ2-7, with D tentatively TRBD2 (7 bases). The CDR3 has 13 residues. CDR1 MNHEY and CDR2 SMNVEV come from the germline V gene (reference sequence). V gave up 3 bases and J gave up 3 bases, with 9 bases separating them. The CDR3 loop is CASSLGGRYEQYF. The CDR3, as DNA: TGTGCCAGCAGTTTGGGGGGGCGCTACGAGCAGTACTTC.

The CDR3 DNA sequence: TGTGCCATCAGTGATAGCCTGAACACTGAAGCTTTCTTT. Translated, it gives CAISDSLNTEAFF. The V gene is TRBV10-3, the J gene TRBJ1-1; D is undetermined. CDR1 is ENHRY, CDR2 SYGVKD, per germline. This CDR3 has 13 amino acids. Trimming removed 3 bases from V and 0 bases from J, with 5 bases in between.

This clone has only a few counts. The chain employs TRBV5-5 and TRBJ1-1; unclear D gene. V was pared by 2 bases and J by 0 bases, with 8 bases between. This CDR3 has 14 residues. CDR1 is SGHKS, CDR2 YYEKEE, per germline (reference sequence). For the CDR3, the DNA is TGTGCCAGCAGCTTCAGACTCATGAACACTGAAGCTTTCTTT. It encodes CASSFRLMNTEAFF.

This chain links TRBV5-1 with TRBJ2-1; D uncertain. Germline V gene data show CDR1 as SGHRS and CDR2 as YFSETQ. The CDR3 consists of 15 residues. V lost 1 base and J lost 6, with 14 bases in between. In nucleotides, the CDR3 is TGCGCCAGCAGCTTGAGGAGCCAAGTAAGCAATGAGCAGTTCTTC. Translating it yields CASSLRSQVSNEQFF. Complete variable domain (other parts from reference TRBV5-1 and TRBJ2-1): KAGVTQTPRYLIKTRGQQVTLSCSPISGHRSVSWYQQTPGQGLQFLFEYFSETQRNKGNFPGRFSGRQFSNSRSEMNVSTLELGDSALYLCASSLRSQVSNEQFFGPGTRLTVL.

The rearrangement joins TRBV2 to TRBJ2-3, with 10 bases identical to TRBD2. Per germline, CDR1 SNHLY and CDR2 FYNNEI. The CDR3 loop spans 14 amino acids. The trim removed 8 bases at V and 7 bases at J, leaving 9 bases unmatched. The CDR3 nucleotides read TGTGCCAGCGAAAGCGGGGGGGCAGGACATACGCAGTATTTT. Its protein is CASESGGAGHTQYF.

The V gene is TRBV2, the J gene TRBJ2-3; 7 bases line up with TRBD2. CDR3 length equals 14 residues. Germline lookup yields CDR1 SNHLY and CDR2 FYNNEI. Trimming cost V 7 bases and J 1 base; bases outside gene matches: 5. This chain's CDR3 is CASKLGGGTDTQYF. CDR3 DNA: TGTGCCAGCAAATTGGGGGGGGGCACAGATACGCAGTATTTT.

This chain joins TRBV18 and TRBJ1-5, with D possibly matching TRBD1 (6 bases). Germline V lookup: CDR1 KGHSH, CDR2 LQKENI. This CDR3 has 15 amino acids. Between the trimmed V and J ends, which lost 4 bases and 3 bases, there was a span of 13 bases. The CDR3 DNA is TGTGCCAGCTCACTTACAGGGAAGAACAATCAGCCCCAGCATTTT. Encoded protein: CASSLTGKNNQPQHF.

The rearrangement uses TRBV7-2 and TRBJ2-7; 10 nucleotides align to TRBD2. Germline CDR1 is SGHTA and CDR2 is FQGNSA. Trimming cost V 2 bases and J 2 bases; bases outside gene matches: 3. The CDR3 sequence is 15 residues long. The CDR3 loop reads CASSLLAGDPYEQYF. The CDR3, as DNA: TGTGCCAGCAGCTTACTAGCGGGGGACCCCTACGAGCAGTACTTC.

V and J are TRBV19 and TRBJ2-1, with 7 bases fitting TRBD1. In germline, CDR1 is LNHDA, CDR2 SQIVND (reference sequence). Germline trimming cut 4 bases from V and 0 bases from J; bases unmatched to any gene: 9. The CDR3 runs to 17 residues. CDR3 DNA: TGTGCCAGTAGTACTCTTCTAGGGGGCTACTCCTACAATGAGCAGTTCTTC. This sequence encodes CASSTLLGGYSYNEQFF.

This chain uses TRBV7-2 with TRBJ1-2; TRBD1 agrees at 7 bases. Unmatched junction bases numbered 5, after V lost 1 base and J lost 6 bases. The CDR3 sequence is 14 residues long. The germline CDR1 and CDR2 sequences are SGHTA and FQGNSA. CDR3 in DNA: TGTGCCAGCAGCTTAGGACAGGGTAAACATGGCTACACCTTC. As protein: CASSLGQGKHGYTF.

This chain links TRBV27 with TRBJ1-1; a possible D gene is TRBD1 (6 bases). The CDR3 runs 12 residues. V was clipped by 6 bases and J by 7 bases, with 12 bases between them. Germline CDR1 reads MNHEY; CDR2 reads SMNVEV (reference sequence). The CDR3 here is CASSGQRFEAFF. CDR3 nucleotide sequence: TGTGCCAGCAGCGGACAGAGGTTTGAAGCTTTCTTT.

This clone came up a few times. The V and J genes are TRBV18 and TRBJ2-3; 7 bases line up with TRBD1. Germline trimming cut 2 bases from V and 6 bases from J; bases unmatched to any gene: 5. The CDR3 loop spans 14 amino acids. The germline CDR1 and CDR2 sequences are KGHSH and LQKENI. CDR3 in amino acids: CASSPIGQVDTQYF. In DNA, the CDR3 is TGTGCCAGCTCACCAATTGGACAGGTGGATACGCAGTATTTT.

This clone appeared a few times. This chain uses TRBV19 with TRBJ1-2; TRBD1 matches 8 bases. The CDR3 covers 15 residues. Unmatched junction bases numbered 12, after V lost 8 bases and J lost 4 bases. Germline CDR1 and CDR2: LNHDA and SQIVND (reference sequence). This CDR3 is CASSRTGLDPYGYTF. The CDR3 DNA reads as TGTGCCAGTTCGCGGACAGGGCTAGATCCCTATGGCTACACCTTC.

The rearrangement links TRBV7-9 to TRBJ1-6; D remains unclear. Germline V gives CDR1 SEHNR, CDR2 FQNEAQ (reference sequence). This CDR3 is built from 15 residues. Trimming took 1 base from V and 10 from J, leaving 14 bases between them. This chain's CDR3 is CASSLGEAHGSPLHF. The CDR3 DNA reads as TGTGCCAGCAGCTTAGGAGAGGCCCACGGGTCACCCCTCCACTTT.

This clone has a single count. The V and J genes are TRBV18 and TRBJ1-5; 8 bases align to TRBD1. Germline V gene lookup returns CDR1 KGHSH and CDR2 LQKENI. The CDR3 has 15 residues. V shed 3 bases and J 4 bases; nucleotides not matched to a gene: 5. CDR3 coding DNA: TGTGCCAGCTCACCCGGGACAGGTGCGAATCAGCCCCAGCATTTT. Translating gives CASSPGTGANQPQHF.

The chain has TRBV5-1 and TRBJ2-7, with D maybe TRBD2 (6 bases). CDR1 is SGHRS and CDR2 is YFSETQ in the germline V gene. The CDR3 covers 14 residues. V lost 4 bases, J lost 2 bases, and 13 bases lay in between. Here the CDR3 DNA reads TGCGCCAGCAGCATGGGACCGGGGGCCTACGAGCAGTACTTC. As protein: CASSMGPGAYEQYF.

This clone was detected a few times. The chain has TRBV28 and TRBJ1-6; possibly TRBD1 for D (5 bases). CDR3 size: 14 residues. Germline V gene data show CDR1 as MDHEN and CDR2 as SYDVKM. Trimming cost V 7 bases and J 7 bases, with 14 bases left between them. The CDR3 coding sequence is TGTGCCAGCATCTCCCCGGGGGGGAATTCACCCCTCCACTTT. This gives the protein CASISPGGNSPLHF.

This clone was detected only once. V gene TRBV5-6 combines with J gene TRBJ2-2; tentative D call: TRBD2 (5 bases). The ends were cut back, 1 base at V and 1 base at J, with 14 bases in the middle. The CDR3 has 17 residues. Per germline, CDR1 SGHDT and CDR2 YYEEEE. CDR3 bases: TGTGCCAGCAGCTTGTCAGGCCGAGGGCAGAACACCGGGGAGCTGTTTTTT. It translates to CASSLSGRGQNTGELFF.